This entry describes one T cell receptor (beta chain). The clone's antigen remains unknown. No qualities accompany the bases; no much larger clone lies one base away. To demonstrate the VDJtools post-analysis software, the study profiled TCR beta repertoires from the peripheral blood of under 15 young patients with multiple sclerosis. Multiple sclerosis patients were children and adolescents aged about 6 to 17 years. From a lookup of the germline V gene (reference sequence), CDR1 and CDR2 are MNHEY and SMNVEV. From cysteine to phenylalanine, the CDR3 is 16 amino acids long. Only the CDR3 region is kept as DNA, spanning 48 bases read in frame from base 1. Relative to germline, V is missing 6 bases and J is missing 11 bases, with 18 bases of the junction outside any gene match. The sample comes from a study of post-analysis software for immune sequencing data (dated by TCRdb to the mid-2010s). At the level of the whole study: The recorded disease courses included relapsing-remitting, secondary progressive and progressive-relapsing multiple sclerosis, and some patients had no subtype annotation. The patient repertoires were compared against 11 previously published healthy control repertoires obtained from donors aged 6 to 25 years. A subset of samples was prepared in parallel using single-end sample barcoding, then pooled and co-amplified after Illumina adapter ligation.

General conclusions and limits of the study: When samples were clustered directly using the F measure, samples prepared in the same batch co-clustered strongly, which prompted a batch-effect correction. The control group was slightly older than the multiple sclerosis patient group. Four or five TRBV segments, including TRBV5-6, TRBV5-1 and TRBV20-1, were significantly more frequent in patients than controls. Significantly lower normalized Chao1 diversity was found in multiple sclerosis patients than in controls, suggesting substantial peripheral T-cell clonal expansion.

The library was generated by PCR. The instrument was an Illumina HiSeq 2500. Unique molecular identifiers were incorporated into TCR beta cDNA libraries to reduce PCR and sequencing biases. Per 1 to 10 million input T cells, roughly 500,000 cDNA molecules were obtained, such that each molecule approximated one T cell. The same protocol used for the earlier healthy control dataset was applied to prepare and sequence the patient libraries. Samples belonging to the same batch were prepared together, multiplexed and sequenced on a shared HiSeq lane. The paper's processing steps were these. Raw barcoded reads were processed with MIGEC, and single-read molecular identifier groups were discarded before consensus assembly and CDR3 extraction. VDJtools was used for post-analysis of the clonotype tables, with diversity normalized by down-sampling every dataset to the smallest sample size. In repertoire overlap clustering, CDR3 amino acid sequences, but not nucleotide sequences, were matched to correct batch-related cross-sample contamination. The public reads were reprocessed in TCRdb via fastp at Q25 and MiXCR, keeping in-frame beta chains. Each CDR3 protein gets just one entry, which takes the most common genes and DNA from the rows behind it. The V and J calls and clone size are TCRdb's, not the authors'. The sample table holds roughly 730,000 distinct CDR3 sequences, of which about 27% were seen once. Roughly 0.57% of the sample is held by the ten biggest clonotypes.

Recombination linked TRBV27 to TRBJ1-4; 7 central nucleotides agree with TRBD1. Specimen: blood. The TCR was taken from a girl aged 5 to 17 with multiple sclerosis. This receptor carries the CDR3 CASRLRTGGRVNKLFF. The DNA is TGTGCCAGCAGACTTCGGACAGGAGGGCGCGTGAACAAACTGTTTTTT. Supplemented by the reference TRBV27 and TRBJ1-4 proteins around the CDR3, the complete variable domain is EAQVTQNPRYLITVTGKKLTVTCSQNMNHEYMSWYRQDPGLGLRQIYYSMNVEVTDKGDVPEGYKVSRKEKRNFPLILESPSPNQTSLYFCASRLRTGGRVNKLFFGSGTQLSVL.